The following is a T cell receptor beta chain sequence with its context. Profiled with immunoSEQ multiplex PCR; TCRdb holds only in-frame clones, not every one. The sample consists of over 800,000 clones, more than 85% of them appearing once. The data were taken from a study of shared clonotypes between healthy human individuals. CD8 cells classed as naive were CD45RO-negative and positively selected for CCR7, excluding terminally differentiated effector memory CD45RA+ cells. Sequenced input: naive CD8+ T cells sorted from blood. This clonotype was sampled from a man under 40 in good health.

The CDR3 bases are TGCGCCAGCAGCTTCTTTAGCGGGAGGATGGACGAGCAGTACTTC. Encoded protein: CASSFFSGRMDEQYF. This sequence joins TRBV5-1 and TRBJ2-7; 10 nucleotides line up with TRBD2. In germline, CDR1 is SGHRS, CDR2 YFSETQ. This CDR3 contains 15 residues. The V gene end was trimmed by 2 bases and the J gene end by 5 bases; junction bases not matched to a gene: 7.